A selection of T cell receptor beta chains follows, all from one sample in a study of blood T cell repertoires in COVID-19. Profiled with immunoSEQ multiplex PCR; TCRdb holds only in-frame clones, not every one. Of roughly 64,000 clones in the sample, about 80% were seen once. The sequenced sample was peripheral blood. These TCRs come from a man aged 55-75 years with COVID-19, enrolled during active disease. CDR3s include the opening cysteine and the closing phenylalanine or tryptophan. A D gene is named only where the DNA matches it firmly. Some rows mark clone size as missing; the rest say once, few, many or name a class of expanded clone.

J: TRBJ2-1
V: TRBV6-5
D: TRBD2
size: medium-sized
DNA: TGTGCCAGCAGAAGTGGGAGGGGTCAGTTCTTC
CDR3: CASRSGRGQFF

J: TRBJ2-2
V: TRBV10-3
D: TRBD1
size: NA
DNA: TGTGCCATCAGTGAGAGAAACCCGGGACAGTCGAACACCGGGGAGCTGTTTTTT
CDR3: CAISERNPGQSNTGELFF

J: TRBJ1-5
V: TRBV28
D: TRBD1
size: NA
DNA: TGTGCCAGCAGTCCCCGACAGGGAAGCCAGCCCCAGCATTTT
CDR3: CASSPRQGSQPQHF

J: TRBJ1-2
V: TRBV28
D: NA
size: NA
DNA: TGTGCCAGCAGTGGGCACAGCAACTATGGCTACACCTTC
CDR3: CASSGHSNYGYTF

J: TRBJ1-5
V: TRBV9
D: NA
size: many
DNA: TGTGCCAGCAGCGTAGACGGCGGCGCCAATCAGCCCCAGCATTTT
CDR3: CASSVDGGANQPQHF

J: TRBJ1-3
V: TRBV6-5
D: NA
size: NA
DNA: TGTGCCAGCAGGTTACCGGTAGACACCATATATTTT
CDR3: CASRLPVDTIYF

J: TRBJ1-4
V: TRBV19
D: TRBD1
size: NA
DNA: TGTGCCAGTAGTATCGGGACAGCAAAACTGTTTTTT
CDR3: CASSIGTAKLFF

J: TRBJ1-5
V: TRBV28
D: TRBD1
size: once
DNA: TGTGCCAGCAGTGACCGGGACAGGGGACGTCAGCCCCAGCATTTT
CDR3: CASSDRDRGRQPQHF

J: TRBJ1-2
V: TRBV7-9
D: NA
size: NA
DNA: TGTGCCAGCAGCCCAGGGCCATTGACGGCTGGCTACACCTTC
CDR3: CASSPGPLTAGYTF

J: TRBJ2-7
V: TRBV19
D: TRBD1
size: NA
DNA: TGTGCCAGTAGCTGGGACAGGGGATACGAGCAGTACTTC
CDR3: CASSWDRGYEQYF

J: TRBJ1-5
V: TRBV10-3
D: TRBD1
size: NA
DNA: TGTGCCATCAGACGACAGGGGGCCGATCAGCCCCAGCATTTT
CDR3: CAIRRQGADQPQHF

J: TRBJ1-3
V: TRBV3-1/TRBV3-2
D: TRBD1
size: NA
DNA: TGTGCCAGCAGCCTCGACAGGGAATCTGGAAACACCATATATTTT
CDR3: CASSLDRESGNTIYF

J: TRBJ1-1
V: TRBV6-5
D: NA
size: NA
DNA: TGTGCCAGCAGACAGGGTAACACTGAAGCTTTCTTT
CDR3: CASRQGNTEAFF

J: TRBJ1-1
V: TRBV6-6
D: NA
size: NA
DNA: TGTGCCAGCAGCCCACTGTACAGTACTGAAGCTTTCTTT
CDR3: CASSPLYSTEAFF

J: TRBJ2-3
V: TRBV30
D: TRBD2
size: NA
DNA: TGTGCCTGGAGTGTAATGGGGGAGGGAGATACGCAGTATTTT
CDR3: CAWSVMGEGDTQYF

J: TRBJ2-3
V: TRBV6-5
D: TRBD2
size: NA
DNA: TGTGCCAGCAGTTCCGGACTAGCGGGATTAGATACGCAGTATTTT
CDR3: CASSSGLAGLDTQYF

J: TRBJ2-7
V: TRBV4-1
D: TRBD2
size: NA
DNA: TGCGCCAGCAGCCAAACTACTAGCGGGAGTCTTTCCGAGCAGTACTTC
CDR3: CASSQTTSGSLSEQYF

J: TRBJ2-7
V: TRBV2
D: TRBD2
size: NA
DNA: TGTGCCAGCAGTGGCCCCGGACTAGCCTACGAGCAGTACTTC
CDR3: CASSGPGLAYEQYF

J: TRBJ1-1
V: TRBV13
D: NA
size: NA
DNA: TGTGCCAGCAGCTCGGACAGGAACACTGAAGCTTTCTTT
CDR3: CASSSDRNTEAFF

J: TRBJ2-7
V: TRBV23-1
D: TRBD2
size: NA
DNA: TGCGCCAGCGATCACGCGGGGGTCGGCCATTACGAGCAGTACTTC
CDR3: CASDHAGVGHYEQYF

J: TRBJ1-2
V: TRBV19
D: NA
size: few
DNA: TGTGCCAGTAGTCTTAACTATGGCTACACCTTC
CDR3: CASSLNYGYTF

J: TRBJ2-7
V: TRBV30
D: NA
size: many
DNA: TGTGCCTGGAGCGAGACCTACGAGCAGTACTTC
CDR3: CAWSETYEQYF

J: TRBJ2-1
V: TRBV5-1
D: NA
size: once
DNA: TGCGCCAGCAGTGGCAGCTACAATGAGCAGTTCTTC
CDR3: CASSGSYNEQFF

J: TRBJ1-2
V: TRBV28
D: NA
size: NA
DNA: TGTGCCAGCAGTTTGTCCCCTAGCTCGGACGGCTACACCTTC
CDR3: CASSLSPSSDGYTF

J: TRBJ2-5
V: TRBV7-3
D: TRBD2
size: NA
DNA: TGTGCCAGCAGCTTCAATAGCGGGGGGGAAGAGACCCAGTACTTC
CDR3: CASSFNSGGEETQYF

J: TRBJ1-2
V: TRBV15
D: NA
size: many
DNA: TGTGCCACCAGCAGACCCTTCGTGGGTGTATCAGGAGGCTACACCTTC
CDR3: CATSRPFVGVSGGYTF

J: TRBJ2-2
V: TRBV5-1
D: NA
size: NA
DNA: TGCGCCAGCAGGCCGGACTGGAACACCGGGGAGCTGTTTTTT
CDR3: CASRPDWNTGELFF

J: TRBJ1-2
V: TRBV3-1/TRBV3-2
D: NA
size: NA
DNA: TGTGCCAGCAGCCAACTGCCTAGCTCTATTGGCTACACCTTC
CDR3: CASSQLPSSIGYTF

J: TRBJ2-7
V: TRBV7-3
D: TRBD1
size: NA
DNA: TGTGCCAGCAGCTTATCAGGGGGAGCATCCTACGAGCAGTACTTC
CDR3: CASSLSGGASYEQYF

J: TRBJ2-5
V: TRBV29-1
D: NA
size: NA
DNA: TGCAGCGTGAAACGAGGGCTGGAGACCCAGTACTTC
CDR3: CSVKRGLETQYF

J: TRBJ2-1
V: TRBV4-1
D: NA
size: few
DNA: TGCGCCAGCAGCCAAGATCGGGGGAACGGCTACAATGAGCAGTTCTTC
CDR3: CASSQDRGNGYNEQFF

J: TRBJ2-7
V: TRBV5-1
D: NA
size: NA
DNA: TGCGCCAGCAGCTTGGGGCAGGGCTCCTACGAGCAGTACTTC
CDR3: CASSLGQGSYEQYF

J: TRBJ1-5
V: TRBV24-1
D: NA
size: NA
DNA: TGTGCCACAGAGGACACTTATAGCAATCAGCCCCAGCATTTT
CDR3: CATEDTYSNQPQHF

J: TRBJ2-7
V: TRBV28
D: NA
size: NA
DNA: TGTGCCAGCACCAGTACCATGGCCTACGAGCAGTACTTC
CDR3: CASTSTMAYEQYF

J: TRBJ2-7
V: TRBV28
D: TRBD2
size: NA
DNA: TGTGCCAGCAGTTCCCCCACTAGCGGGACCCCCCACGAGCAGTACTTC
CDR3: CASSSPTSGTPHEQYF

J: TRBJ1-2
V: TRBV7-9
D: TRBD1
size: NA
DNA: TGTGCCAGCAGCGGTTACAGGGGCGATAACTATGGCTACACCTTC
CDR3: CASSGYRGDNYGYTF

J: TRBJ2-1
V: TRBV19
D: TRBD2
size: NA
DNA: TGTGCCAGTAGTGTGCTAGCGGGAGGCCACAATGAGCAGTTCTTC
CDR3: CASSVLAGGHNEQFF

J: TRBJ2-1
V: TRBV12-3/TRBV12-4
D: NA
size: NA
DNA: TGTGCCAGCAGTCAGGGATGGAATGAGCAGTTCTTC
CDR3: CASSQGWNEQFF

J: TRBJ1-5
V: TRBV5-1
D: NA
size: NA
DNA: TGCGCCAGCAGCTTGGGGGGGGATCAGCCCCAGCATTTT
CDR3: CASSLGGDQPQHF

J: TRBJ1-1
V: TRBV7-9
D: TRBD1
size: NA
DNA: TGTGCCAGCACCCTCACAGGGGAATCCGCTGAAGCTTTCTTT
CDR3: CASTLTGESAEAFF

J: TRBJ1-1
V: TRBV6-5
D: TRBD1
size: NA
DNA: TGTGCCAGCAGTTATCAGGGGGCAATCACTGAAGCTTTCTTT
CDR3: CASSYQGAITEAFF

J: TRBJ2-3
V: TRBV10-2
D: TRBD2
size: NA
DNA: TGCGCCAGCAGAGGACTAGGAGAAGATACGCAGTATTTT
CDR3: CASRGLGEDTQYF

J: TRBJ2-7
V: TRBV11-2
D: TRBD2
size: NA
DNA: TGTGCCAGCAGCTCGGGACGGACTAGCGGACGTTGGTACTTC
CDR3: CASSSGRTSGRWYF

J: TRBJ2-3
V: TRBV5-4
D: NA
size: NA
DNA: TGTGCCAGCAGCTTAAGCGGGAGCACAGATACGCAGTATTTT
CDR3: CASSLSGSTDTQYF

J: TRBJ2-1
V: TRBV7-9
D: NA
size: NA
DNA: TGTGCCAGCAGCTTAGGGAGGGTCTTCCGGTGGAATGAGCAGTTCTTC
CDR3: CASSLGRVFRWNEQFF